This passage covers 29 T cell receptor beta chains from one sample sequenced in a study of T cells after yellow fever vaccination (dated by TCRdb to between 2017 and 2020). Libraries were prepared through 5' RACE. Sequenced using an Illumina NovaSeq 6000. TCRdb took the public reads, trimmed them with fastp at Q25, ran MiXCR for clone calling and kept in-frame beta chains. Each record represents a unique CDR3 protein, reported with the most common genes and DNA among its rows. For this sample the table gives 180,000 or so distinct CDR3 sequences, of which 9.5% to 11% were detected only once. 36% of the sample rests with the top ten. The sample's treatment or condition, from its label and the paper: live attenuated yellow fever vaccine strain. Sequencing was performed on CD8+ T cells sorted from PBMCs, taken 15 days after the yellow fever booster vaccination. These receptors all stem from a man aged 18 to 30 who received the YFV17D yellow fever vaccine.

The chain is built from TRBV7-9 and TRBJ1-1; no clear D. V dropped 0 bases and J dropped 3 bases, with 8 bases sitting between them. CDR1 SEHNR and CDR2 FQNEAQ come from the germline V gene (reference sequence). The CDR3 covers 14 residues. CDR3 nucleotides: TGTGCCAGCAGCTTAGCGCGGGCCTACACTGAAGCTTTCTTT. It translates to CASSLARAYTEAFF.

The CDR3 spells CAISGTAVSGANVLTF. CDR3 sequence (DNA): TGTGCCATCAGCGGGACAGCCGTCTCTGGGGCCAACGTCCTGACTTTC. The chain recombines TRBV10-3 with TRBJ2-6, with 7 bases aligning to TRBD1. The CDR3 length is 16 residues. Per the germline V gene, CDR1 is ENHRY and CDR2 is SYGVKD. V shed 6 bases, J shed 0 bases, and the junction held 5 bases outside the gene matches.

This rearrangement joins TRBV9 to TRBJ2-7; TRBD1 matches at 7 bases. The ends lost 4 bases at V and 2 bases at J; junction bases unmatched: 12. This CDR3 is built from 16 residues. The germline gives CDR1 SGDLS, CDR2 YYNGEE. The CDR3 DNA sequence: TGTGCCAGCAGCAAGAACCGACAGGGCGGGCCCTACGAGCAGTACTTC. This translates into CASSKNRQGGPYEQYF.

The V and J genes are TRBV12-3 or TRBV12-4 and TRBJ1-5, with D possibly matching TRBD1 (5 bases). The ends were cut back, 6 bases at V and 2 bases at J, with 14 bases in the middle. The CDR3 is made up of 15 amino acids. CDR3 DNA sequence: TGTGCCAGCAGCATTAGGGGTTTTGGCAATCAGCCCCAGCATTTT. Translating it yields CASSIRGFGNQPQHF.

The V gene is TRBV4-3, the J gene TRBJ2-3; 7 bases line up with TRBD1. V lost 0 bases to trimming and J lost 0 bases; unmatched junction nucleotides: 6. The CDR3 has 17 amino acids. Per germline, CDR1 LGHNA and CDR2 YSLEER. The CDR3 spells CASSQDRTGTSTDTQYF. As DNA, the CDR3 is TGCGCCAGCAGCCAAGATCGGACAGGAACTAGCACAGATACGCAGTATTTT.

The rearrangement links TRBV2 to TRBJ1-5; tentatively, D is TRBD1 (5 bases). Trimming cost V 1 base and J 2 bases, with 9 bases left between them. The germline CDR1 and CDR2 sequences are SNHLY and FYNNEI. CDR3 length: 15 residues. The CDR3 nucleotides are TGTGCCAGCAGTGAAGGCAGGGTTGGCAATCAGCCCCAGCATTTT. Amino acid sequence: CASSEGRVGNQPQHF.

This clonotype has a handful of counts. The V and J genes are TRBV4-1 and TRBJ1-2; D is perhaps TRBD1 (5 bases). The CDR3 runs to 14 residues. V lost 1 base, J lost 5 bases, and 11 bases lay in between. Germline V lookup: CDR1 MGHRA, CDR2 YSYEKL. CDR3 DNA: TGCGCCAGCAGCCAAGGGGGCGTGGAGTATGGCTACACCTTC. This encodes CASSQGGVEYGYTF.

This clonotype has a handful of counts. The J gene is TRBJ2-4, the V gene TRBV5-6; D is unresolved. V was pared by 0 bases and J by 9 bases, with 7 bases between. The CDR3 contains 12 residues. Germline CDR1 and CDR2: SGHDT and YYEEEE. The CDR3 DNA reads TGTGCCAGCAGCTTGGCGCCGCGCATTCAGTACTTC. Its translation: CASSLAPRIQYF.

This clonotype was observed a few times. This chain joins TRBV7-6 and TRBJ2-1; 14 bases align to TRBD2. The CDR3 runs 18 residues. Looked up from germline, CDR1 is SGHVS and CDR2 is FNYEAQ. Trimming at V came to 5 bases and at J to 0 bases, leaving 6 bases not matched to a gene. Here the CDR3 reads CASSPTSGGEYSYNEQFF. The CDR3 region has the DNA TGTGCCAGCAGCCCGACTAGCGGGGGGGAATACTCCTACAATGAGCAGTTCTTC. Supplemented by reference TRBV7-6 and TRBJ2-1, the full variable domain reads GAGVSQSPRYKVTKRGQDVALRCDPISGHVSLYWYRQALGQGPEFLTYFNYEAQQDKSGLPNDRFSAERPEGSISTLTIQRTEQRDSAMYRCASSPTSGGEYSYNEQFFGPGTRLTVL.

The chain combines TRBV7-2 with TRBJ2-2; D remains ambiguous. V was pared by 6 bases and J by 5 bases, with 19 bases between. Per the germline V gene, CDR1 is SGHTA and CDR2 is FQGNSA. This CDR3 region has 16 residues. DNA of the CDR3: TGTGCCAGCAGGTCACTTGGGTCCTTCCCGACCGGGGAGCTGTTTTTT. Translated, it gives CASRSLGSFPTGELFF.

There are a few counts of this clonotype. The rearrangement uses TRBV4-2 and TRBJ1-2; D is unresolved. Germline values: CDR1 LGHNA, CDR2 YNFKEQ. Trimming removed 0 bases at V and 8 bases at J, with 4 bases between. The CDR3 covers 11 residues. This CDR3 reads CASSQDQGYTF. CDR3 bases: TGTGCCAGCAGCCAAGATCAGGGCTACACCTTC.

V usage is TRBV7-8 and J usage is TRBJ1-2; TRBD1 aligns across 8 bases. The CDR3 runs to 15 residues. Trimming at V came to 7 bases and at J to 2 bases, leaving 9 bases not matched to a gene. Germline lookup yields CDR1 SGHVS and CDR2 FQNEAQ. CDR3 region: CASTLGTGANYGYTF. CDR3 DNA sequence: TGTGCCAGCACCCTCGGGACAGGCGCCAACTATGGCTACACCTTC.

This CDR3 reads CASTPLGRNTEAFF. CDR3 DNA sequence: TGTGCCAGTACCCCCCTGGGGAGGAACACTGAAGCTTTCTTT. The rearrangement joins TRBV19 to TRBJ1-1; D is unresolved. V gave up 7 bases and J gave up 1 base, with 13 bases separating them. CDR3 length: 14 amino acids. The germline V gene encodes CDR1 LNHDA and CDR2 SQIVND (reference sequence).

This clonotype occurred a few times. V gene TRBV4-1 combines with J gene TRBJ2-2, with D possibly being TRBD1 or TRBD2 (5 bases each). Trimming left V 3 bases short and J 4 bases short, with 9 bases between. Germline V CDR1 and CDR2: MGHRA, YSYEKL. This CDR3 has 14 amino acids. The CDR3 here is CASSHGAGTGELFF. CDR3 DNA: TGCGCCAGCAGCCACGGGGCGGGCACCGGGGAGCTGTTTTTT.

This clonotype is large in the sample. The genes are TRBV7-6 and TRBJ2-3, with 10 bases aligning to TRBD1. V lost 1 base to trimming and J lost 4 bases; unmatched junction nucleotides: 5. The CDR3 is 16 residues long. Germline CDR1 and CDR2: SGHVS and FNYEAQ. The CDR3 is CASSLEGDRGSDTQYF. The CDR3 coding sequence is TGTGCCAGCAGCTTAGAAGGGGACAGGGGTTCAGATACGCAGTATTTT.

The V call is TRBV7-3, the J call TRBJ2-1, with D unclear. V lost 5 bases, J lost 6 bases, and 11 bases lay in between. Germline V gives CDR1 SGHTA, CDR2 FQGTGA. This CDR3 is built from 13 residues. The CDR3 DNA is TGTGCCAGCAGCCCCATAGCCACCAATGAGCAGTTCTTC. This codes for CASSPIATNEQFF. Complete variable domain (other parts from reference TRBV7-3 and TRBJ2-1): GAGVSQTPSNKVTEKGKYVELRCDPISGHTALYWYRQSLGQGPEFLIYFQGTGAADDSGLPNDRFFAVRPEGSVSTLKIQRTERGDSAVYLCASSPIATNEQFFGPGTRLTVL.

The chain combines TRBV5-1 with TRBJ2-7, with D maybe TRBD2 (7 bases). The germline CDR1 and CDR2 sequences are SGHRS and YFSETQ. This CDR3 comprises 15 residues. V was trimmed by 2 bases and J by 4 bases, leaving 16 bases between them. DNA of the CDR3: TGCGCCAGCAGCTTAACCGCGGGGGCTGGGTACGAGCAGTACTTC. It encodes CASSLTAGAGYEQYF.

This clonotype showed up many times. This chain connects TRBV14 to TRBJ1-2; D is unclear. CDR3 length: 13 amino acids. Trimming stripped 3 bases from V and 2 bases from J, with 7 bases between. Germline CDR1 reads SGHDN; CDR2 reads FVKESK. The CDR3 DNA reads TGTGCCAGCAGCCATGCGGGGAACTATGGCTACACCTTC. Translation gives CASSHAGNYGYTF. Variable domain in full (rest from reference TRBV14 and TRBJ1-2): EAGVTQFPSHSVIEKGQTVTLRCDPISGHDNLYWYRRVMGKEIKFLLHFVKESKQDESGMPNNRFLAERTGGTYSTLKVQPAELEDSGVYFCASSHAGNYGYTFGSGTRLTVV.

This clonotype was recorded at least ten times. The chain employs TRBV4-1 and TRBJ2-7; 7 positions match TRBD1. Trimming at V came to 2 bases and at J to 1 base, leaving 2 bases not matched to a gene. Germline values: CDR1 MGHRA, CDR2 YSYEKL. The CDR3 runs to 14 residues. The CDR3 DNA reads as TGCGCCAGCAGCCAAACAGGGGATTCCTACGAGCAGTACTTC. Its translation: CASSQTGDSYEQYF.

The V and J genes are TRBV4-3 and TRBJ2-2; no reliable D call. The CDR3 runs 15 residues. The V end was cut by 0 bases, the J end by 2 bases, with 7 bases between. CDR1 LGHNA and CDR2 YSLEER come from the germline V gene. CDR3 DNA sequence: TGCGCCAGCAGCCAAGATCGACCCAACACCGGGGAGCTGTTTTTT. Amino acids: CASSQDRPNTGELFF.

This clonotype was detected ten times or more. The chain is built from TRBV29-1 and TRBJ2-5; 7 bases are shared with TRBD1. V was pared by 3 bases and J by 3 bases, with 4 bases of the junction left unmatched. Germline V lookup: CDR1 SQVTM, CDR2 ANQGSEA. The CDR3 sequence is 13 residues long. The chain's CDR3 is CSVDRQGEETQYF. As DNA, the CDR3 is TGCAGCGTTGACCGGCAGGGGGAAGAGACCCAGTACTTC.

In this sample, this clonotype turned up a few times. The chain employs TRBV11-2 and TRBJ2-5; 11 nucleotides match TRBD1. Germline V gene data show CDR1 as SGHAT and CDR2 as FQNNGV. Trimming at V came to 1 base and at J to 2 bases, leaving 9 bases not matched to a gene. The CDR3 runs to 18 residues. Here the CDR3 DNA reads TGTGCCAGCAGCTTAGTGTTGGGGGACAGGGGGGGACAAGAGACCCAGTACTTC. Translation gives CASSLVLGDRGGQETQYF.

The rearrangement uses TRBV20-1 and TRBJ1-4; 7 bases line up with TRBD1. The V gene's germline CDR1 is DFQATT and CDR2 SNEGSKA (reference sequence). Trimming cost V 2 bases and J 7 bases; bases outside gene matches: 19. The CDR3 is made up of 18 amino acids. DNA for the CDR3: TGCAGTGCTAGAATTGTGGGTTCCGGCAGGGGGAGAGGTGAAAAACTGTTTTTT. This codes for CSARIVGSGRGRGEKLFF.

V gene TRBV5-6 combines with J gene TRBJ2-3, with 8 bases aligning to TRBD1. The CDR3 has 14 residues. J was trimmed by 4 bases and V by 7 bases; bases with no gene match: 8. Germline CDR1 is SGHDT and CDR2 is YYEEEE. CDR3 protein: CASGSGQGPDTQYF. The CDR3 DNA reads TGTGCCAGCGGGAGTGGACAGGGCCCAGATACGCAGTATTTT.

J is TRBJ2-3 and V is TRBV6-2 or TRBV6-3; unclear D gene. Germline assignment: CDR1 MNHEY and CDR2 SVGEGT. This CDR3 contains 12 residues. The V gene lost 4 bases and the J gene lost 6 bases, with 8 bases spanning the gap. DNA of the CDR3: TGTGCCAGCAGTTTTCAACGGGATACGCAGTATTTT. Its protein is CASSFQRDTQYF.

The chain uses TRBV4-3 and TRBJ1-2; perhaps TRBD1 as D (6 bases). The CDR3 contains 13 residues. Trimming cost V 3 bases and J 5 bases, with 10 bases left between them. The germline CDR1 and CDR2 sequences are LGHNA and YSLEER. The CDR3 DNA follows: TGCGCCAGCAGCCATTGGAGGGGGTATGGCTACACCTTC. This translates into CASSHWRGYGYTF.

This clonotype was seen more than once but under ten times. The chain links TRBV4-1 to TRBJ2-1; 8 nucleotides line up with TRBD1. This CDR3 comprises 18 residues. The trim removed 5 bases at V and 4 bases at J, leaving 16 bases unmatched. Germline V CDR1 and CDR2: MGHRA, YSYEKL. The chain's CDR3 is CASSRTGQAGTAYNEQFF. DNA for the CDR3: TGCGCCAGCAGCAGGACAGGGCAGGCGGGAACTGCTTACAATGAGCAGTTCTTC.

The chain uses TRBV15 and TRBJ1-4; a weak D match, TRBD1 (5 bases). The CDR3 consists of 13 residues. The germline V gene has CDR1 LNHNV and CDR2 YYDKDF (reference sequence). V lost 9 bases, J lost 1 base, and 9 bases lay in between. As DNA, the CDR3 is TGTGCCACTCAACAGGAAACTAATGAAAAACTGTTTTTT. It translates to CATQQETNEKLFF.

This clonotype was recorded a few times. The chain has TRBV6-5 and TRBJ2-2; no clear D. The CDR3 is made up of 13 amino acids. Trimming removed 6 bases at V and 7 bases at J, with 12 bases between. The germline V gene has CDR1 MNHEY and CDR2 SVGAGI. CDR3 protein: CASSLESDGELFF. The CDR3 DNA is TGTGCCAGCAGCCTAGAATCCGACGGGGAGCTGTTTTTT.